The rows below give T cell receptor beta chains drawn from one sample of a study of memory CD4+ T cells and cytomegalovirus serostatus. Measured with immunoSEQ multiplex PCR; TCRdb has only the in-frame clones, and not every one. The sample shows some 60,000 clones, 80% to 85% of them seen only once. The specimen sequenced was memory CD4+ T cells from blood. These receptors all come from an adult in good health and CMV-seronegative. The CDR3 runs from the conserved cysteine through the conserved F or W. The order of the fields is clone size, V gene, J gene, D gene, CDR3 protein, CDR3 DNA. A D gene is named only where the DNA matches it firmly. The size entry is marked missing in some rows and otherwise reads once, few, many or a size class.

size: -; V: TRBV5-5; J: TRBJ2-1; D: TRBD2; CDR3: CASSLEAGAYNEQFF; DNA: TGTGCCAGCAGCTTGGAAGCGGGAGCCTACAATGAGCAGTTCTTC
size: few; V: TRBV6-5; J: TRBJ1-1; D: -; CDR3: CASSYSPGPDTEAFF; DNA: TGTGCCAGCAGTTACTCCCCGGGCCCCGACACTGAAGCTTTCTTT
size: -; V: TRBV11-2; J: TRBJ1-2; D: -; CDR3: CASRPPAANYGYTF; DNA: TGTGCCAGCAGGCCACCAGCGGCCAACTATGGCTACACCTTC
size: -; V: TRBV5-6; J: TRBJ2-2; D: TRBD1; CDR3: CASSAPRDSLTGELFF; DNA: TGTGCCAGCAGCGCCCCCCGGGACAGCCTCACCGGGGAGCTGTTTTTT
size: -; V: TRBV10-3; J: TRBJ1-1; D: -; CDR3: CAISGRGTDTEAFF; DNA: TGTGCCATCAGTGGCAGGGGAACCGACACTGAAGCTTTCTTT
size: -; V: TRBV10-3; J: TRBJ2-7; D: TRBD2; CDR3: CAISESVAGVISTYEQYF; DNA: TGTGCCATCAGTGAGTCGGTAGCGGGAGTGATCTCGACCTACGAGCAGTACTTC
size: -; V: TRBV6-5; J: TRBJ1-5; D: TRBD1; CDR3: CASRLQGGSNQPQHF; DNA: TGTGCCAGCAGGCTACAGGGGGGGAGCAATCAGCCCCAGCATTTT
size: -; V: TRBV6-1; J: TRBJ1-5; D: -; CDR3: CAIGGGISNQPQHF; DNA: TGTGCGATCGGGGGAGGGATCAGCAATCAGCCCCAGCATTTT
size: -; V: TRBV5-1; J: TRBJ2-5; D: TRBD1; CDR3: CASRTGTGGAETQYF; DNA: TGCGCCAGCAGAACCGGGACAGGGGGCGCTGAGACCCAGTACTTC
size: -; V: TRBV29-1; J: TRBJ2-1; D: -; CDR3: CSVGVLVNNEQFF; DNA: TGCAGCGTTGGGGTATTGGTAAACAATGAGCAGTTCTTC
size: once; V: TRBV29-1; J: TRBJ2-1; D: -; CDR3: CSVEPEQFF; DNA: TGCAGCGTTGAACCTGAGCAGTTCTTC
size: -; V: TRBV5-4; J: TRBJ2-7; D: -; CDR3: CASSSTVLSEQYF; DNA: TGTGCCAGCAGCTCTACCGTATTGTCCGAGCAGTACTTC
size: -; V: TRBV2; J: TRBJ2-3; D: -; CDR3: CATRPPDRLTDTQYF; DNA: TGTGCAACCCGGCCCCCGGACAGACTCACAGATACGCAGTATTTT
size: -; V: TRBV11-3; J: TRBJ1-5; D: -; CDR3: CASSLYHNQPQHF; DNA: TGTGCCAGCAGCTTATACCACAATCAGCCCCAGCATTTT
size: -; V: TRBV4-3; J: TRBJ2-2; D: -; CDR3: CASSQALPRVSRTGELFF; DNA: TGCGCCAGCAGCCAAGCTTTGCCCCGGGTCTCTAGGACCGGGGAGCTGTTTTTT
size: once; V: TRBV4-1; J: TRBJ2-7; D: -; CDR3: CASSQDYAGPGEQYF; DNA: TGCGCCAGCAGCCAAGATTACGCGGGGCCGGGAGAGCAGTACTTC
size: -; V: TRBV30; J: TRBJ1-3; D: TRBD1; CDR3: CAWSRGTLGNTIYF; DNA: TGTGCCTGGAGCAGGGGGACTTTGGGAAACACCATATATTTT
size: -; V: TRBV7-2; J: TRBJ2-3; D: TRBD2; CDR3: CASRASGMPSTDTQYF; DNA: TGTGCCAGCAGAGCTAGCGGGATGCCTAGCACAGATACGCAGTATTTT
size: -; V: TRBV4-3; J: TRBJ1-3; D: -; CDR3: CASSQDHGLTVNTIYF; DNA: TGCGCCAGCAGCCAAGATCATGGGCTAACGGTCAACACCATATATTTT
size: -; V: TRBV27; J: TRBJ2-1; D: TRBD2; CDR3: CATGPAGLSYNEQFF; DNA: TGTGCTACCGGACCAGCGGGACTCTCCTACAATGAGCAGTTCTTC
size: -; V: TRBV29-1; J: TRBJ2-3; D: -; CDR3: CSAATPPDTQYF; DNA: TGCAGCGCTGCGACCCCCCCAGATACGCAGTATTTT
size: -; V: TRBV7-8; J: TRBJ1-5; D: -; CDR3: CASSQGQKRMVHQPQHF; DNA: TGTGCCAGCAGCCAAGGACAGAAACGAATGGTCCATCAGCCCCAGCATTTT
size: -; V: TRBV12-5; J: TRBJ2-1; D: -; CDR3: CASGIDSTRDEQFF; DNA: TGTGCTAGTGGAATAGACAGTACGAGGGATGAGCAGTTCTTC
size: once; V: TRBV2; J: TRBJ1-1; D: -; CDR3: CASSDPSTAREAFF; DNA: TGTGCCAGCAGTGATCCCTCGACAGCCCGTGAAGCTTTCTTT
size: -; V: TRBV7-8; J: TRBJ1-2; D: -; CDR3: CASSLGNTGQYGYTF; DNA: TGTGCCAGCAGCTTAGGAAATACGGGGCAATATGGCTACACCTTC
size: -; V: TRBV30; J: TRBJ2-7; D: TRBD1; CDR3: CAWGPGTASYEQYF; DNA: TGTGCCTGGGGGCCAGGGACAGCCTCCTACGAGCAGTACTTC
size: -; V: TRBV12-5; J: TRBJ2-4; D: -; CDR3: CASGFLGLAKNIQYF; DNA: TGTGCTAGTGGTTTTCTAGGCTTAGCCAAAAACATTCAGTACTTC
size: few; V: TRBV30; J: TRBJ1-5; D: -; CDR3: CAWSRKGGDGQPQHF; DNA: TGTGCCTGGAGTAGAAAGGGGGGGGACGGTCAGCCCCAGCATTTT
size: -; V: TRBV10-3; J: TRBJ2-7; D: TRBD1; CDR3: CAISELAGRDRPYF; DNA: TGTGCCATCAGTGAGTTGGCGGGGCGGGACAGGCCGTACTTC
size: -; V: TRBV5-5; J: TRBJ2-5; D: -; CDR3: CASSVANVLETQYF; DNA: TGTGCCAGCAGTGTAGCGAATGTTTTAGAGACCCAGTACTTC
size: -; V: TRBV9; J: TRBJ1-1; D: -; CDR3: CASSVGFGVRTEAFF; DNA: TGTGCCAGCAGCGTAGGCTTCGGGGTCCGTACTGAAGCTTTCTTT